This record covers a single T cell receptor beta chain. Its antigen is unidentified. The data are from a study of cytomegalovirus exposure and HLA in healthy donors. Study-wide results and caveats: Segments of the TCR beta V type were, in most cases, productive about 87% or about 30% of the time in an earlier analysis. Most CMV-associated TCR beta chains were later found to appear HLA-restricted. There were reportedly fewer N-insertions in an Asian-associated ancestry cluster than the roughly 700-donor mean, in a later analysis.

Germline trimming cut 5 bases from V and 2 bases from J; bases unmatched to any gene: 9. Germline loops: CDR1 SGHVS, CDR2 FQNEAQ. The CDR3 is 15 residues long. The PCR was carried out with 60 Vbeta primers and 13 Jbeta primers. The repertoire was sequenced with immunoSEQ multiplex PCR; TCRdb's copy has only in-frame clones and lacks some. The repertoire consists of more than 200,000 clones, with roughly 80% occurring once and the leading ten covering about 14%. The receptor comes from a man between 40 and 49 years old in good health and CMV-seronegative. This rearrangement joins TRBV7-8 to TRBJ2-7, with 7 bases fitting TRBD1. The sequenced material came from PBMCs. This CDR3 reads CASSQGQAATYEQYF. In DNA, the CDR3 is TGTGCCAGCAGCCAAGGACAGGCAGCAACCTACGAGCAGTACTTC.